The entry that follows covers one T cell receptor beta chain sequence. This entry is derived from a study of T cells after yellow fever vaccination. Germline V gene lookup returns CDR1 MNHNS and CDR2 SASEGT. Unmatched junction bases numbered 18, after V lost 8 bases and J lost 1 base. This CDR3 spans 18 amino acids. From the 5' RACE reads, TCRdb called clonotypes with MiXCR, one entry per CDR3 protein. The sample holds approximately 580,000 distinct CDR3 sequences, about a sixth seen once. The sequenced sample was PBMCs, obtained about 5 days after the first yellow fever vaccination. The chain has TRBV6-1 and TRBJ2-3; 7 bases agree with TRBD1. The TCR comes from a man aged 18 to 30 who received the YFV17D yellow fever vaccine. CDR3 coding DNA: TGTGCCAGCTATGACTACTCATATAAAGGACAGGGCACAGATACGCAGTATTTT. This gives the protein CASYDYSYKGQGTDTQYF.